Here is one TCR beta chain with its context. These data come from a study of T cell changes during pregnancy in multiple sclerosis. Clones were read by immunoSEQ multiplex PCR, and TCRdb kept only the in-frame ones, dropping some. Seen here are about 100,000 clones, about nine tenths observed once, and the top ten hold less than 2%. CDR1 MGHRA and CDR2 YSYEKL come from the germline V gene. V was trimmed by 0 bases and J by 6 bases, leaving 16 bases between them. The CDR3 sequence is 16 residues long. Specimen: peripheral blood, collected after pregnancy. This chain links TRBV4-1 with TRBJ2-3; D is possibly TRBD1 (6 bases). The clonotype originates from a female donor with multiple sclerosis, enrolled in a pregnancy study. The CDR3, as DNA: TGCGCCAGCAGCCAAGAGGGGGTCAGGGGTGGGGATACGCAGTATTTT. It translates to CASSQEGVRGGDTQYF.